These 18 T cell receptor beta chains originate from one sample sequenced in a study of T cells in Graves' hyperthyroidism and ophthalmopathy. The TCR beta CDR3 regions underwent amplification using RNA transcripts as the source. A first-round RT-PCR of the TCR CDR3 used the HTBI primer set. Via MiXCR, TCRdb re-called the multiplex PCR reads, giving one row per CDR3 protein. Here the sample spans approximately 560,000 distinct CDR3 sequences, 15% to 17% being singletons. The specimen was blood. The receptors derive from a woman aged 25 to 45 with Graves' hyperthyroidism.

This clonotype was found many times. The rearrangement links TRBV27 to TRBJ2-3; no clear D. CDR3 length: 11 residues. Germline V CDR1 and CDR2: MNHEY, SMNVEV (reference sequence). With 3 bases removed from V and 7 bases from J, the gap between germline ends came to 5 bases. The CDR3 coding sequence is TGTGCCAGCAGTTTGGGGAATACGCAGTATTTT. Its protein product is CASSLGNTQYF.

A few counts support this clonotype. The chain links TRBV12-5 to TRBJ2-1, with 8 positions matching TRBD2. This CDR3 is 15 amino acids long. J gave up 9 bases and V 2 bases, and 9 bases lay outside the gene matches. The V gene's germline CDR1 is LGHNT and CDR2 FRNRAP. This chain's CDR3 is CASGLYLAGDAEQFF. CDR3 in DNA: TGTGCTAGTGGTTTGTACCTAGCGGGCGACGCTGAGCAGTTCTTC.

The chain recombines TRBV20-1 with TRBJ2-7, with TRBD1 as a possible D gene (5 bases). Trimming removed 3 bases at V and 6 bases at J, with 18 bases between. The CDR3 covers 14 residues. The germline V gene has CDR1 DFQATT and CDR2 SNEGSKA (reference sequence). The CDR3 region is CSASDSIKGSEQYF. CDR3 bases: TGCAGTGCTAGCGACAGTATAAAGGGCTCCGAGCAGTACTTC.

Comment on this clonotype: At one end the junction does not follow the germline gene, possibly because of a read error. V is TRBV3-1 and J is TRBJ2-1; D is perhaps TRBD2 (6 bases). The CDR3 covers 17 residues. Germline V gene sequence: CDR1 LGHDT, CDR2 YNNKEL (reference sequence). Here the CDR3 reads CANSRDRASVAYNEQFF. CDR3 nucleotides: TGTGCCAACAGCCGAGATAGAGCTAGCGTCGCCTACAATGAGCAGTTCTTC.

The rearrangement joins TRBV4-3 to TRBJ1-3, with D maybe TRBD1 (6 bases). V was trimmed by 1 base and J by 4 bases, leaving 14 bases between them. CDR1 and CDR2 (germline): LGHNA, YSLEER. The CDR3 consists of 16 residues. For the CDR3, the DNA is TGCGCCAGCAGCCAAGGCAACAGGGCGGGAGGAAACACCATATATTTT. Its translation: CASSQGNRAGGNTIYF.

This clonotype was counted many times. The chain uses TRBV7-8 and TRBJ2-1; TRBD1 is a possible D gene (5 bases). With 3 bases removed from V and 6 bases from J, the gap between germline ends came to 12 bases. Germline V gene data show CDR1 as SGHVS and CDR2 as FQNEAQ. The CDR3 sequence is 14 residues long. The CDR3 DNA is TGTGCCAGCAGCTTGGTGGGGCTCGGCAATGAGCAGTTCTTC. Its translation: CASSLVGLGNEQFF.

This clonotype was detected ten times or more. The chain uses TRBV18 and TRBJ1-4; 7 nucleotides agree with TRBD1. Germline loops: CDR1 KGHSH, CDR2 LQKENI. The J segment lost 7 bases and the V segment lost 1 base, leaving 0 bases of the junction unmatched. This CDR3 has 13 amino acids. CDR3 nucleotide sequence: TGTGCCAGCTCACCACAGGGGGCTGAAAAACTGTTTTTT. Its translation is CASSPQGAEKLFF.

In its sample, this clonotype was seen many times. V gene TRBV7-3 combines with J gene TRBJ2-1, with 11 bases lining up with TRBD1. Germline lookup yields CDR1 SGHTA and CDR2 FQGTGA. CDR3 length: 16 residues. V lost 5 bases, J lost 4 bases, and 7 bases stayed unmatched. The CDR3 here is CASSLIGTGGYNEQFF. CDR3 coding DNA: TGTGCCAGCAGCCTGATAGGGACAGGGGGATACAATGAGCAGTTCTTC.

This clonotype was counted many times. J is TRBJ2-7 and V is TRBV7-8; 10 nucleotides match TRBD1. The ends lost 5 bases at V and 6 bases at J; junction bases unmatched: 10. Germline V gene data show CDR1 as SGHVS and CDR2 as FQNEAQ. The CDR3 covers 15 residues. DNA of the CDR3: TGTGCCAGCAGCCATTCCGGGACAGGGGTTGGCGAGCAGTACTTC. Translating gives CASSHSGTGVGEQYF.

This clonotype was observed many times. J is TRBJ2-1 and V is TRBV6-1; tentative D call: TRBD1 (6 bases). The CDR3 has 15 amino acids. V shed 1 base and J shed 3 bases, with 10 bases lying between them. The germline V gene has CDR1 MNHNS and CDR2 SASEGT. CDR3 coding DNA: TGTGCCAGCAGTGAAGGTGGGGGCGGCTACAATGAGCAGTTCTTC. It translates to CASSEGGGGYNEQFF.

In the case of this clonotype: Since the CDR3 does not end with the conserved phenylalanine or tryptophan, this likely comes from a read error. The chain combines TRBV20-1 with TRBJ1-6; D uncertain. V shed 3 bases and J shed 5 bases, with 11 bases lying between them. This CDR3 contains 14 residues. In germline, CDR1 is DFQATT, CDR2 SNEGSKA (reference sequence). CDR3 sequence: CSASPAEDNSPLHL. The DNA for the CDR3 is TGCAGTGCTAGCCCGGCGGAGGATAATTCACCCCTCCACCTT.

This clonotype appeared a few times. The gene calls are TRBV7-3 and TRBJ2-1; D possibly corresponds to TRBD1 (5 bases). With 1 base removed from V and 9 bases from J, the gap between germline ends came to 13 bases. From germline, CDR1 is SGHTA and CDR2 FQGTGA. This CDR3 comprises 14 residues. In nucleotides, the CDR3 is TGTGCCAGCAGCTTAATTGGTCGAGACAGTGAGCAGTTCTTC. Its translation is CASSLIGRDSEQFF.

On this clonotype itself: Just one base apart from a much larger clone, this may be a read error. V and J are TRBV12-3 or TRBV12-4 and TRBJ1-1; TRBD1 might be the D (6 bases). V lost 6 bases and J 1 base, leaving 18 bases between the germline ends. This CDR3 comprises 16 residues. The CDR3 here is CASSAGAFVSNTEAFF. The CDR3 region has the DNA TGTGCCAGCAGCGCAGGGGCATTTGTATCGAACACTGAAGCTTTCTTT.

This clonotype came up many times. The CDR3, as DNA: TGTGCCAGCAGCTTAGGGTTACAGGGGGCCTTCAATGAGCAGTTCTTC. This translates into CASSLGLQGAFNEQFF. This rearrangement joins TRBV11-2 to TRBJ2-1; TRBD1 aligns across 9 bases. The V segment lost 1 base and the J segment 6 bases; nucleotides outside the gene matches: 7. CDR3 size: 16 residues. Germline V gene sequence: CDR1 SGHAT, CDR2 FQNNGV.

The rearrangement links TRBV7-9 to TRBJ1-4; D remains ambiguous. Germline V gives CDR1 SEHNR, CDR2 FQNEAQ (reference sequence). V was trimmed by 1 base and J by 5 bases, leaving 5 bases between them. This CDR3 has 13 amino acids. CDR3 coding DNA: TGTGCCAGCAGCTTAGACTCAAATGAAAAACTGTTTTTT. Translated: CASSLDSNEKLFF.

This clonotype was detected ten times or more. The chain carries TRBV30 and TRBJ2-1; a weak D match, TRBD1 (6 bases). The CDR3 runs 13 residues. With 1 base removed from V and 6 bases from J, the gap between germline ends came to 10 bases. CDR1 and CDR2 from the germline V gene are GTSNPN and SVGIG (reference sequence). The CDR3 loop reads CAWSGQVGNEQFF. The CDR3 nucleotides are TGTGCCTGGAGTGGACAGGTGGGCAATGAGCAGTTCTTC.

Many counts were recorded for this clonotype. The chain carries TRBV11-2 and TRBJ2-2, with D perhaps matching TRBD2 (5 bases). Trimming took 3 bases from V and 0 from J, leaving 8 bases between them. The CDR3 has 15 amino acids. CDR1 SGHAT and CDR2 FQNNGV come from the germline V gene. The CDR3: CASSFTLANTGELFF. The CDR3 DNA reads TGTGCCAGCAGCTTTACACTAGCGAACACCGGGGAGCTGTTTTTT. The entire variable domain, with the rest obtained from reference TRBV11-2 and TRBJ2-2, is as follows: EAGVAQSPRYKIIEKRQSVAFWCNPISGHATLYWYQQILGQGPKLLIQFQNNGVVDDSQLPKDRFSAERLKGVDSTLKIQPAKLEDSAVYLCASSFTLANTGELFFGEGSRLTVL.

A few counts support this clonotype. The chain combines TRBV20-1 with TRBJ2-7, with TRBD1 matching 8 bases. Germline CDR1 reads DFQATT; CDR2 reads SNEGSKA (reference sequence). J was trimmed by 4 bases and V by 4 bases; bases with no gene match: 21. CDR3 length: 18 amino acids. The CDR3 DNA sequence: TGCAGTGCTACCTTAAGGGGCAGGGGGCGAGGTTTTGGGTACGAGCAGTACTTC. Translation: CSATLRGRGRGFGYEQYF.